This TCR beta chain originates from a study of cytomegalovirus exposure and HLA in healthy donors. Profiling relied on immunoSEQ multiplex PCR, and the TCRdb table lists in-frame clones only, not all of them. The sample yields under 250,000 clones, around nine tenths seen once. Germline V gene data show CDR1 as LGHNA and CDR2 as YNFKEQ. J lost 7 bases, V lost 2 bases, and 6 bases had no gene match. The CDR3 spans 14 residues. This rearrangement joins TRBV4-2 to TRBJ1-1; 8 nucleotides align to TRBD1. This TCR came from a woman between 18 and 29 years old in good health and CMV-seronegative. The sequenced sample was PBMCs. In nucleotides, the CDR3 is TGTGCCAGCAGCCAAAAGGACAGGGCCTTTGAAGCTTTCTTT. It encodes CASSQKDRAFEAFF.